This T cell receptor (beta chain) came from a study of CD8 T cells in ankylosing spondylitis. Points on this clonotype: The target antigen is unknown.

The CDR3 has 16 residues. The V gene's germline CDR1 is SGHVS and CDR2 FNYEAQ. The V end lost 1 base, the J end lost 3 bases, and 13 bases lay between the germline ends. Overall study findings and caveats: Seven to nine highly homologous variants formed a TCR beta motif that appeared characteristic of ankylosing spondylitis blood. Both synovial fluid and blood in reactive arthritis had previously been reported to carry some motif variants.

Researchers built TCR beta libraries using quantitative 5'-RACE with molecular barcodes. TCRdb fed the 5' RACE reads into MiXCR, producing one record per CDR3 protein. The sample has about 340,000 distinct CDR3 sequences, about 14% seen once. The chain carries TRBV7-6 and TRBJ2-1, with D perhaps given as TRBD1 or TRBD2 (5 bases each). The sequence derives from a male donor with ankylosing spondylitis or in good health (not recorded which). Sequencing used blood, either unsorted or a sorted T cell fraction (not recorded which). CDR3 protein: CASSLDRGAIYNEQFF. CDR3 nucleotide sequence: TGTGCCAGCAGCTTAGATCGAGGGGCGATCTACAATGAGCAGTTCTTC.